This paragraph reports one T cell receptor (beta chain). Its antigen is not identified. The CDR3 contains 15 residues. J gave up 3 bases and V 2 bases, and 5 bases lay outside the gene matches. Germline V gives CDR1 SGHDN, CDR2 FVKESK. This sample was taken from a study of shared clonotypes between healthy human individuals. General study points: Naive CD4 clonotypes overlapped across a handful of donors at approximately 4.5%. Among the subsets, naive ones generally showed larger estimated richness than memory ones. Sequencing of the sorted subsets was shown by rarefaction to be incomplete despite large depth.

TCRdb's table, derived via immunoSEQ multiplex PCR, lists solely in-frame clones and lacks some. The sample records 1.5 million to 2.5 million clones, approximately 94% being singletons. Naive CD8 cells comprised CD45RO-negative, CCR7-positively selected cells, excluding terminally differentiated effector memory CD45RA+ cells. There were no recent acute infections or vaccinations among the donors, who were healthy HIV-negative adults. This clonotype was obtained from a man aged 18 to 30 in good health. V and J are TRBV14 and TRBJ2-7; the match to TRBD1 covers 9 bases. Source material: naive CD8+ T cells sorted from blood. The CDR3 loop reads CASSQYRGPIYEQYF. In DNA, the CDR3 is TGTGCCAGCAGCCAATACAGGGGGCCGATCTACGAGCAGTACTTC.